What follows are 29 T cell receptor beta chains derived from one specimen sequenced in a study of vaccination and CD4 T cells after COVID-19. Scientists ran DNA taken from cultured CD4+ T cells through the Oncomine TCR Beta short-read assay for sequencing. TCRdb itself ran the PCR reads through MiXCR, one entry per CDR3 protein. The table has 20,000 to 25,000 distinct CDR3 sequences, roughly three fifths seen once. Antigens of these TCRs are unknown. The sample's treatment: approximately nine-day PBMC culture with coronavirus spike peptide pools or control peptides (ViraFEST assay). The specimen comprised CD4+ T cells from blood, cultured in vitro, sampled after SARS-CoV-2 vaccination. Receptor source: a human donor who received a COVID-19 vaccine.

This clonotype has just a few counts. The V call is TRBV19, the J call TRBJ2-3; TRBD2 agrees at 11 bases. The CDR3 extends over 17 amino acids. Trimming cost V 4 bases and J 2 bases; bases outside gene matches: 8. CDR1 and CDR2 from the germline V gene are LNHDA and SQIVND (reference sequence). CDR3 in amino acids: CASSRGTSGGSTDTQYF. CDR3 nucleotides: TGTGCCAGTAGTAGAGGTACTAGCGGGGGCTCCACAGATACGCAGTATTTT.

This clonotype was recorded a few times. The gene calls are TRBV20-1 and TRBJ1-2; D is possibly TRBD1 (5 bases). This CDR3 has 15 residues. The V end lost 0 bases, the J end lost 0 bases, and 11 bases lay between the germline ends. Germline V gene sequence: CDR1 DFQATT, CDR2 SNEGSKA (reference sequence). CDR3 bases: TGCAGTGCTAGAGATCCAGGCAGGGCTAACTATGGCTACACCTTC. This codes for CSARDPGRANYGYTF.

This chain uses TRBV30 with TRBJ2-2; D unclear. Trimming stripped 1 base from V and 4 bases from J, with 7 bases between. CDR3 length: 13 residues. Germline CDR1 reads GTSNPN; CDR2 reads SVGIG (reference sequence). The CDR3: CAWSALITGELFF. CDR3 sequence (DNA): TGTGCCTGGAGTGCCCTAATCACCGGGGAGCTGTTTTTT.

V gene TRBV25-1 combines with J gene TRBJ2-7; TRBD2 is a possible D gene (5 bases). This CDR3 is 14 amino acids long. The germline V and J ends were trimmed by 1 base and 2 bases, with 9 bases remaining between them. From germline, CDR1 is MGHDK and CDR2 SYGVNS. CDR3 in DNA: TGTGCCAGCAGTGAATGGAGCGGAACCTACGAGCAGTACTTC. It translates to CASSEWSGTYEQYF.

V usage is TRBV19 and J usage is TRBJ1-5; 9 positions match TRBD1. Trimming removed 5 bases from V and 0 bases from J; junction bases left unmatched: 8. This CDR3 is built from 17 residues. Germline lookup yields CDR1 LNHDA and CDR2 SQIVND (reference sequence). The CDR3 DNA follows: TGTGCCAGTAGTGGGCCCGGACAGGGGCGTAGCAATCAGCCCCAGCATTTT. Translated: CASSGPGQGRSNQPQHF. Drawing the rest from reference TRBV19 and TRBJ1-5, the complete variable domain is DGGITQSPKYLFRKEGQNVTLSCEQNLNHDAMYWYRQDPGQGLRLIYYSQIVNDFQKGDIAEGYSVSREKKESFPLTVTSAQKNPTAFYLCASSGPGQGRSNQPQHFGDGTRLSIL.

This clonotype was seen a handful of times. This chain links TRBV20-1 with TRBJ2-3; D is unresolved. From germline, CDR1 is DFQATT and CDR2 SNEGSKA (reference sequence). The V and J ends lost 3 bases and 5 bases respectively, with 12 bases between them. The CDR3 is 13 residues long. CDR3 DNA: TGCAGTGCTAGTGATCCTCTGATAGATACGCAGTATTTT. Its translation is CSASDPLIDTQYF.

The chain joins TRBV5-1 to TRBJ1-1; 7 positions agree with TRBD1. The germline CDR1 and CDR2 sequences are SGHRS and YFSETQ. The length of the CDR3 is 16 residues. V was clipped by 2 bases and J by 6 bases; unmatched bases: 13. The CDR3 region is CASSLQGSVVVAEAFF. The CDR3 nucleotides are TGCGCCAGCAGCTTACAGGGGTCGGTTGTTGTCGCTGAAGCTTTCTTT.

The chain combines TRBV6-5 with TRBJ2-3; 9 bases fit TRBD1. The CDR3 runs 16 residues. Trimming at V came to 2 bases and at J to 0 bases, leaving 3 bases not matched to a gene. In germline, CDR1 is MNHEY, CDR2 SVGAGI. In nucleotides, the CDR3 is TGTGCCAGCAGTTACCTAGGGACAGGGAGCACAGATACGCAGTATTTT. This encodes CASSYLGTGSTDTQYF.

DNA for the CDR3: TGCGCCAGCTTTAACTCCCCAGAACCGGGCAAAAACATTCAGTACTTC. As protein: CASFNSPEPGKNIQYF. This chain connects TRBV5-1 to TRBJ2-4; D ambiguous. Looked up from germline, CDR1 is SGHRS and CDR2 is YFSETQ. V was clipped by 7 bases and J by 3 bases, with 20 bases between them. The CDR3 covers 16 residues.

This clonotype was seen once. The genes are TRBV20-1 and TRBJ1-1; a possible D gene is TRBD1 (6 bases). The ends were cut back, 5 bases at V and 1 base at J, with 11 bases in the middle. The CDR3 is 13 residues long. The germline CDR1 and CDR2 sequences are DFQATT and SNEGSKA (reference sequence). CDR3 bases: TGCAGTGCTTCAGGGGTAGCGAACACTGAAGCTTTCTTT. It encodes CSASGVANTEAFF.

This clonotype was observed a handful of times. The CDR3 loop is CASTFSEGKNYGYTF. CDR3 sequence (DNA): TGTGCCAGCACTTTCTCCGAGGGGAAAAACTATGGCTACACCTTC. V gene TRBV6-5 combines with J gene TRBJ1-2; a weak D match, TRBD1 (5 bases). Trimming took off 7 bases at V and 2 bases at J, with 17 bases between the two ends. CDR1 is MNHEY, CDR2 SVGAGI, per germline. This CDR3 is built from 15 residues.

V usage is TRBV7-2 and J usage is TRBJ1-2; D is possibly TRBD1 (5 bases). This CDR3 is built from 16 residues. Deletions cut 1 base from V and 2 bases from J, with 14 bases between. Germline V gene sequence: CDR1 SGHTA, CDR2 FQGNSA. CDR3 nucleotides: TGTGCCAGCAGCTTAGGGGACGGGGATTGGAACTATGGCTACACCTTC. This sequence encodes CASSLGDGDWNYGYTF.

This sequence joins TRBV15 and TRBJ2-3; TRBD2 is a possible D gene (6 bases). The germline V gene encodes CDR1 LNHNV and CDR2 YYDKDF (reference sequence). The CDR3 has 18 amino acids. V was shortened by 0 bases and J by 4 bases, with 20 bases between the two germline ends. The CDR3, as DNA: TGTGCCACCAGCAGAGAGTTTCGGGGGATTGGCGCACCAGATACGCAGTATTTT. Residues: CATSREFRGIGAPDTQYF.

The chain employs TRBV2 and TRBJ1-4, with D perhaps TRBD1 (6 bases). Germline V gene lookup returns CDR1 SNHLY and CDR2 FYNNEI. The CDR3 has 14 residues. The ends were cut back, 6 bases at V and 3 bases at J, with 11 bases in the middle. The CDR3 DNA reads TGTGCCAGCAGGAGTAGGGGGGCTAATGAAAAACTGTTTTTT. It specifies CASRSRGANEKLFF.

J is TRBJ2-1 and V is TRBV6-2 or TRBV6-3; D is uncertain. Germline CDR1 is MNHEY and CDR2 is SVGEGT. This CDR3 is 15 amino acids long. Between the trimmed V and J ends, which lost 0 bases and 5 bases, there was a span of 11 bases. CDR3 sequence: CASSYSFADHNEQFF. The CDR3 coding sequence is TGTGCCAGCAGTTACTCGTTTGCGGACCACAATGAGCAGTTCTTC.

The J gene is TRBJ2-7, the V gene TRBV6-1, with D possibly being TRBD1 (5 bases). The CDR3 is 14 amino acids. The germline V and J ends were trimmed by 7 bases and 0 bases, with 13 bases remaining between them. The V gene's germline CDR1 is MNHNS and CDR2 SASEGT. Written as DNA, the CDR3 is TGTGCCAGCAATTCATACAGGATCTCCTACGAGCAGTACTTC. Protein sequence: CASNSYRISYEQYF.

The chain uses TRBV30 and TRBJ1-5; D remains ambiguous. Germline loops: CDR1 GTSNPN, CDR2 SVGIG (reference sequence). Trimming pared 0 bases from V and 2 bases from J, leaving 8 bases between. The CDR3 totals 14 residues. CDR3 nucleotides: TGTGCCTGGAGTGTGGGCCAGGGCAATCAGCCCCAGCATTTT. Protein: CAWSVGQGNQPQHF.

This clonotype appeared a few times. The chain is built from TRBV7-2 and TRBJ1-5; no firm D call. V was clipped by 0 bases and J by 6 bases, with 6 bases between them. Per the germline V gene, CDR1 is SGHTA and CDR2 is FQGNSA. The CDR3 sequence is 13 residues long. CDR3 loop: CASSLALSQPQHF. DNA of the CDR3: TGTGCCAGCAGCTTAGCCCTAAGTCAGCCCCAGCATTTT.

This chain connects TRBV20-1 to TRBJ2-3, with D unclear. The V gene's germline CDR1 is DFQATT and CDR2 SNEGSKA (reference sequence). The V end lost 2 bases, the J end lost 4 bases, and 10 bases lay between the germline ends. The CDR3 is 13 amino acids. The CDR3 region has the DNA TGCAGTGCTAGACGAGACGGATCAGATACGCAGTATTTT. Its translation: CSARRDGSDTQYF.

This clonotype was counted between two and nine times. The genes are TRBV2 and TRBJ1-4, with 8 bases identical to TRBD1. This CDR3 region has 14 residues. The V gene's germline CDR1 is SNHLY and CDR2 FYNNEI. Losses at the gene ends were 5 bases for V and 7 bases for J; bases not matched to a gene: 6. CDR3 in amino acids: CASSLDRESEKLFF. CDR3 nucleotide sequence: TGTGCCAGCAGTCTGGACAGGGAGAGTGAAAAACTGTTTTTT.

V usage is TRBV5-1 and J usage is TRBJ1-2; D is ambiguous. The CDR3 loop spans 15 amino acids. Germline CDR1 SGHRS, CDR2 YFSETQ. V gave up 2 bases and J gave up 0 bases, with 11 bases separating them. The CDR3 DNA sequence: TGCGCCAGCAGCTTCCGTGACGGGTCTAACTATGGCTACACCTTC. Translation: CASSFRDGSNYGYTF.

The chain recombines TRBV4-1 with TRBJ2-3; no firm D call. Between the trimmed V and J ends, which lost 1 base and 2 bases, there was a span of 13 bases. CDR3 length: 16 amino acids. In germline, CDR1 is MGHRA, CDR2 YSYEKL. CDR3 sequence: CASSQARLGSTDTQYF. CDR3 nucleotide sequence: TGCGCCAGCAGCCAAGCCAGGTTAGGATCCACAGATACGCAGTATTTT.

This clonotype was observed a few times. The rearrangement uses TRBV2 and TRBJ1-3; D gene unclear. The V gene's germline CDR1 is SNHLY and CDR2 FYNNEI. V gave up 5 bases and J gave up 0 bases, with 8 bases separating them. The CDR3 spans 14 residues. CDR3 sequence: CASSWTVSGNTIYF. Written as DNA, the CDR3 is TGTGCCAGCAGTTGGACGGTCTCTGGAAACACCATATATTTT.

The gene calls are TRBV2 and TRBJ2-4, with 10 positions matching TRBD1. The CDR3 is made up of 15 amino acids. The V and J ends lost 3 bases and 6 bases, in that order; junction bases with no gene match: 5. The germline CDR1 and CDR2 sequences are SNHLY and FYNNEI. CDR3 residues: CASSDGQGVRNIQYF. Here the CDR3 DNA reads TGTGCCAGCAGTGACGGACAGGGGGTCCGAAACATTCAGTACTTC.

The chain links TRBV30 to TRBJ2-3, with 11 bases fitting TRBD2. The germline CDR1 and CDR2 sequences are GTSNPN and SVGIG (reference sequence). The CDR3 is 16 residues long. Trimming removed 3 bases from V and 5 bases from J; junction bases left unmatched: 10. CDR3 amino acids: CAWSAASGGSGDTQYF. DNA for the CDR3: TGTGCCTGGAGCGCCGCTAGCGGGGGGTCCGGAGATACGCAGTATTTT. Full variable domain (rest looked up from reference TRBV30 and TRBJ2-3): SQTIHQWPATLVQPVGSPLSLECTVEGTSNPNLYWYRQAAGRGLQLLFYSVGIGQISSEVPQNLSASRPQDRQFILSSKKLLLSDSGFYLCAWSAASGGSGDTQYFGPGTRLTVL.

In its sample, this clonotype was seen once. The chain joins TRBV5-1 to TRBJ2-3; no clear D gene. Per the germline V gene, CDR1 is SGHRS and CDR2 is YFSETQ. The CDR3 sequence is 15 residues long. V gave up 1 base and J gave up 1 base, with 10 bases separating them. CDR3 DNA sequence: TGCGCCAGCAGCTTGCAGCCCACCGGCACAGATACGCAGTATTTT. It translates to CASSLQPTGTDTQYF.

The chain combines TRBV20-1 with TRBJ2-1; 13 bases align to TRBD2. The germline CDR1 and CDR2 sequences are DFQATT and SNEGSKA (reference sequence). Losses at the gene ends were 5 bases for V and 2 bases for J; bases not matched to a gene: 3. The CDR3 runs to 15 residues. The DNA of the CDR3 is TGCAGTGCTTCAACTAGCGGGAGGGCCTACAATGAGCAGTTCTTC. Translation: CSASTSGRAYNEQFF.

This clonotype was counted between two and nine times. The V gene is TRBV6-5, the J gene TRBJ1-1; D unresolved. Germline V gene lookup returns CDR1 MNHEY and CDR2 SVGAGI. CDR3 length equals 14 residues. Trimming removed 0 bases at V and 0 bases at J, with 5 bases between. The CDR3 sequence: CASSYSDVNTEAFF. As DNA, the CDR3 is TGTGCCAGCAGTTACTCGGACGTGAACACTGAAGCTTTCTTT.

This clonotype occurred a few times. This chain links TRBV2 with TRBJ2-5, with 9 bases lining up with TRBD2. V trimming: 6 bases; J trimming: 4 bases; junction bases outside the gene matches: 6. The germline CDR1 and CDR2 sequences are SNHLY and FYNNEI. The CDR3 contains 14 residues. The CDR3 DNA reads as TGTGCCAGCAGGCGGGGGGGAAGTGGAGAGACCCAGTACTTC. This translates into CASRRGGSGETQYF.